This T cell receptor beta chain comes out of a study of OX40 agonist ivuxolimab in advanced cancers. In the study overall: Three patients showed partial responses: one hepatocellular carcinoma and two cutaneous melanoma cases.

The CDR3 has 13 residues. V lost 3 bases, J lost 9 bases, and 4 bases stayed unmatched. Germline V gene lookup returns CDR1 LNHDA and CDR2 SQIVND (reference sequence). Clones were read by immunoSEQ multiplex PCR, and TCRdb kept only the in-frame ones, dropping some. The data contain 77,000 or so clones, roughly 90% of them singletons. Whole-study findings and limits: At 0.1 to 3.0 mg/kg and by week 6, clonal expansion occurred in CD4+ and CD8+ blood T cells. Expanded clones were, on average, more numerous in CD8+ T cells than in CD4+.

Regarding this clone: No antigen is known for it.

This sequence was found in an adult with an advanced solid tumor such as melanoma, head and neck, liver or kidney cancer. The sample was CD4+ or CD8+ T cells sorted from blood, taken in a trial of the OX40 agonist ivuxolimab. The V gene is TRBV19, the J gene TRBJ2-1; 8 positions agree with TRBD2. The CDR3 loop reads CASSISGVLEQFF. DNA of the CDR3: TGTGCCAGTAGTATTAGCGGGGTGCTTGAGCAGTTCTTC.